The sample holds many counts of the clone carrying this TCR beta chain. This specimen comes from a study of T cells after yellow fever vaccination. MiXCR, applied by TCRdb to the 5' RACE reads, yields one record per CDR3 protein. The sample contains about 74,000 distinct CDR3 sequences, approximately 6.9% of which appear only once. The CDR3 is 13 amino acids. V lost 7 bases, J lost 1 base, and 3 bases stayed unmatched. This specimen was CD8+ T cells sorted from PBMCs, taken roughly 5 days after the first yellow fever vaccination. V and J are TRBV12-3 or TRBV12-4 and TRBJ2-5; the match to TRBD1 covers 7 bases. This receptor was obtained from a man younger than 35 who received the YFV17D yellow fever vaccine. CDR3 bases: TGTGCCAGCACCAGGGACAGCCAAGAGACCCAGTACTTC. This encodes CASTRDSQETQYF.